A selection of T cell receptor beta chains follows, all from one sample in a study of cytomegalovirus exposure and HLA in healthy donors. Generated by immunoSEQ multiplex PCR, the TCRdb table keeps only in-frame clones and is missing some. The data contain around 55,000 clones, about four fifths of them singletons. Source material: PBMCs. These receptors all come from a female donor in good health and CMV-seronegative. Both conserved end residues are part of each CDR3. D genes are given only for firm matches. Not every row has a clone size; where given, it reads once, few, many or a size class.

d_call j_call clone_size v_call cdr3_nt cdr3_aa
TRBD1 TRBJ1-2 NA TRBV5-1 TGCGCCAGCAGCTCCTCTCAAATAGGGACAGACTATGGCTACACCTTC CASSSSQIGTDYGYTF
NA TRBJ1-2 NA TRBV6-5 TGTGCCAGCAGTTCCGGACAGAGCAATGGCTACACCTTC CASSSGQSNGYTF
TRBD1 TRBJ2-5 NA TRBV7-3 TGTGCCAGCAGCTCAGGACAGGGGGGGCAAGAGACCCAGTACTTC CASSSGQGGQETQYF
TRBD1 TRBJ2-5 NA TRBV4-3 TGCGCCAGCAGCCAAGTGGCAGGGGGCCAGACCCAGTACTTC CASSQVAGGQTQYF
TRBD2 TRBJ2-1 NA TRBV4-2 TGTGCCAGTAGCCAAGAAGGCCCCGGGGGGGCCTACAATGAGCAGTTCTTC CASSQEGPGGAYNEQFF
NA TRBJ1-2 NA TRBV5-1 TGCGCCAGCAGCTCCCTCGATAGCGGCTACACCTTC CASSSLDSGYTF
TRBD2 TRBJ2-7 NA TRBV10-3 TGTGCCATCAGTGAAAGTACTAGCGGGGCCTACGAGCAGTACTTC CAISESTSGAYEQYF
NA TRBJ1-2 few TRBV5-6 TGTGCCAGCAGCTTTGGGGGGTATGAGGATGGCTACACCTTC CASSFGGYEDGYTF
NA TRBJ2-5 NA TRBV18 TGTGCCAGCTCACCACCCCCCAGGTTCCAAGAGACCCAGTACTTC CASSPPPRFQETQYF
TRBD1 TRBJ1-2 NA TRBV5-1 TGCGCCAGCAGTCCCGGACAGGGAAAGTACAATGGCTACACCTTC CASSPGQGKYNGYTF
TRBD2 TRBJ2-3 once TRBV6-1 TGTGCCAGCAGTGAGCCATTAAGGGGACTAGCGGGGGGCGATACGCAGTATTTT CASSEPLRGLAGGDTQYF
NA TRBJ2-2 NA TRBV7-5 TGTGCCAGAAGCTTATGTGGCCGCGGGACGATCGAAAAGACCGGGGAGCTGTTTTTT CARSLCGRGTIEKTGELFF
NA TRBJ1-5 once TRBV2 TGTGCCAGCAGTGATGCCCAGGGTATTAATCAGCCCCAGCATTTT CASSDAQGINQPQHF
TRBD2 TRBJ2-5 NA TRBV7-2 TGTGCCAGCCGGCGGGGGGAAGAGACCCAGTACTTC CASRRGEETQYF
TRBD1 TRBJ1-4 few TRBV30 TGTGCCTGGAGTACAGGGGGGAGAAAACTGTTTTTT CAWSTGGRKLFF
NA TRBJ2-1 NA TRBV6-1 TGTGCCAGCGACCGGGACTTGGAATACAATGAGCAGTTCTTC CASDRDLEYNEQFF
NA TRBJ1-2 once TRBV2 TGTGCCAGCAGTGAAGAGACAGGTTGGGGTCACACCTTC CASSEETGWGHTF
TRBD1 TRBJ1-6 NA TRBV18 TGTGCCAGCTCTCTCGGACAGGGGGATAATTCACCCCTCCACTTT CASSLGQGDNSPLHF
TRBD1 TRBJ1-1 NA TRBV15 TGTGCCACCAGCAGAGTAGGGACAGGGGTCATCTCGGCTGAAGCTTTCTTT CATSRVGTGVISAEAFF
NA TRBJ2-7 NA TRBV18 TGTGCCAGCTCACAAAAGACAGGCAGCTCCTACGAGCAGTACTTC CASSQKTGSSYEQYF
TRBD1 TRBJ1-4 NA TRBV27 TGTGCCAGTACAGGGGGCTATCGAGAAAAACTGTTTTTT CASTGGYREKLFF
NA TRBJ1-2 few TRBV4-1 TGCGCCAGCAGCCAAGATGGGGGGTACACCTTC CASSQDGGYTF
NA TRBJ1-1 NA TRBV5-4 TGTGCCAGCAGCACCGCCCGGGACACTGAAGCTTTCTTT CASSTARDTEAFF
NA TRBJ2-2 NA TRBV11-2 TGTGCCAGCGGCACAGGGAATATCGCCGGGGAGCTGTTTTTT CASGTGNIAGELFF
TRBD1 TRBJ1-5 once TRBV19 TGTGCCAGTAGTCCCCTAAGGGACAGGTTCAATCAGCCCCAGCATTTT CASSPLRDRFNQPQHF
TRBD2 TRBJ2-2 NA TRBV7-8 TGTGCCAGCAGCTCGGGACTAGCGGGGGGATTAAACACCGGGGAGCTGTTTTTT CASSSGLAGGLNTGELFF